This TCR beta chain was observed in a study of OX40 agonist ivuxolimab in advanced cancers. The ends lost 1 base at V and 4 bases at J; junction bases unmatched: 1. The CDR3 spans 13 residues. Germline lookup yields CDR1 LNHDA and CDR2 SQIVND (reference sequence). Using immunoSEQ multiplex PCR, the repertoire was profiled, and TCRdb retains in-frame clones only, with some absent. The profile shows about 19,000 clones, roughly 87% of them singletons. Sample: CD4+ or CD8+ T cells sorted from blood, taken in a trial of the OX40 agonist ivuxolimab. The chain is built from TRBV19 and TRBJ2-7, with TRBD2 matching 7 bases. The receptor was derived from an adult with an advanced solid tumor such as melanoma, head and neck, liver or kidney cancer. CDR3 nucleotides: TGTGCCAGTAGTATAGGGGGGGGTTACGAGCAGTACTTC. This codes for CASSIGGGYEQYF.